The sequence of this T cell receptor (beta chain) was determined in a study of blood T cell repertoires in COVID-19. Study at large: Some COVID-19 samples were acute and others convalescent; all came from the United States, Italy and Spain.

The assay was immunoSEQ multiplex PCR, and TCRdb's table has in-frame clones only and misses some. The top ten clones hold approximately 2.6% of a sample with tens of thousands of clones, 90% of them seen once. V shed 0 bases, J shed 0 bases, and the junction held 5 bases outside the gene matches. CDR3 length: 19 residues. Germline V gene lookup returns CDR1 SGHRS and CDR2 YFSETQ. The chain is built from TRBV5-1 and TRBJ2-1; 14 nucleotides match TRBD2. This TCR was sampled from a man in his 70s with acute or convalescent COVID-19. The specimen was peripheral blood. CDR3 sequence: CASSLVLGLAGASYNEQFF. Written as DNA, the CDR3 is TGCGCCAGCAGCTTGGTGTTGGGACTAGCGGGGGCCTCCTACAATGAGCAGTTCTTC. Full variable domain (missing parts from reference TRBV5-1 and TRBJ2-1): KAGVTQTPRYLIKTRGQQVTLSCSPISGHRSVSWYQQTPGQGLQFLFEYFSETQRNKGNFPGRFSGRQFSNSRSEMNVSTLELGDSALYLCASSLVLGLAGASYNEQFFGPGTRLTVL.